This record covers a single T cell receptor beta chain. No antigen is known for it. One base away there is no much larger clone; base qualities are not given. The data originate from a study of cytomegalovirus exposure and HLA in healthy donors (TCRdb year 2017). Study-level background: An earlier analysis of several hundred of the donors reported approximately 270 Gb of sequence data and some 120 million unique TCR beta sequences from about 200 million T cells. An early release that covered some 630 HLA-typed donors contained about 300 gigabases of sequencing data and about 84 million unique TCR sequences. Among the roughly 380 genotyped donors, approximately 76% belonged to the genetic ancestry cluster associated with self-reported Caucasian donors. The study aimed to test whether signatures of past pathogen exposure could be identified by cataloging public T cell receptors. The study used immunosequencing to profile the T cell repertoires of several hundred subjects and linked those repertoires to cytomegalovirus serostatus. In addition to the first cohort of 666 subjects, a separate validation cohort of approximately 130 different subjects was used. To predict cytomegalovirus infection status, the study combined high-throughput TCR immunosequencing, statistical association of individual TCRs with disease status, and machine learning. In a later analysis, previously published TCR beta repertoires from hundreds of donors were re-analyzed and high-resolution HLA genotyping was added so that TCR occurrence patterns could be studied. Rather than using new phenotypic data, the later analysis identified candidate immune exposures from TCR beta sequences and from how often those sequences occurred across donors. An earlier analysis of approximately 640 of the donors applied high-throughput TCR beta sequencing to assess whether each TCR beta V gene segment acted as functional or pseudogenic. Donor age, sex, ethnicity and CMV serostatus were collected together with the repertoire data. A later genetic analysis used genome-wide SNP genotypes for 398 of the 666 donors, treating that subset as a discovery cohort. All discovery cohort repertoires had been generated on a single sequencing platform. HLA typing included class I and class II loci at four-digit resolution. The number of donors typed differed by locus, with roughly 629-640 for A, B, C, DRB1 and DQB1, roughly 520 for DQA1, approximately 580 for DPA1, and some 450 for DPB1. Several DR-DQ haplotypes were handled as single units for association and clustering because linkage in the cohort was strong. Among roughly 400 genotyped donors of the cohort, an average of approximately 230,000 unique TCR beta nucleotide sequences were sequenced per donor, roughly a sixth of them non-productive.

Summary of the overall study and its limitations: A later analysis found that TCR association rates varied across HLA loci, with DRB1 alleles showing the most associated TCRs and HLA-C alleles the fewest. In a later analysis, most CMV-associated TCR beta chains were found to appear HLA-restricted, with HLA associations seemingly driven largely by CMV exposure. An association between a missense DCLRE1C variant and V-gene and J-gene trimming of TCR beta chains was found in a later genetic analysis and replicated in an independent cohort. Linkage disequilibrium might explain the correlated functional status among segregating V segments, but an unknown experimental factor could not be ruled out. Specific HLA alleles were associated with some 15,000 TCR beta sequences at a false discovery rate of 0.05 in a later analysis. The classifier was reported to diagnose cytomegalovirus status with high specificity and sensitivity in both the original cohort and the validation cohort. Because some donors lacked HLA typing at each locus, the association tests relied only on the typed subset. According to a later analysis, parvovirus B19, influenza, CMV and Epstein-Barr virus appeared linked to several top co-occurrence clusters. In an earlier analysis of a few hundred of the donors, most TCR beta V segments were observed in productive rearrangements about 87% or about 30% of the time, broadly matching IMGT annotations. A cluster of highly shared sequence variants was judged likely to represent a technical artifact of the sequencing pipeline. Strong co-occurrence of HLA alleles, especially DR and DQ, made assigning TCR associations to individual alleles difficult. The study listed 150 to 200 TCR beta chains as associated with cytomegalovirus. In vitro tests confirmed that a few of the cytomegalovirus-associated TCR beta chains recognize cytomegalovirus antigens. Presence/absence analyses assumed roughly uniform sequencing depth across donors, an assumption that may not hold. Only TCR beta chains were sequenced in this cohort, and the absence of alpha or paired-chain data limited detectable features. Because counts were too low, about 17 rarely observed V segments, including chromosome 9 orphons, were excluded from the earlier analysis of some 540 of the donors. Across donors, most TCR sequences were observed very rarely, whereas some public TCRs were present in many individuals. The authors suggested that the approach could potentially be generalized to other disease states and immunological phenotypes. In a later genetic analysis, fewer N-insertions in productive TCRs were reported among donors in an Asian-associated ancestry cluster than the approximately 710-donor mean. In a later analysis, HLA-associated TCR beta chains were found to be more clonally expanded and to have lower generation probabilities than equally common non-associated chains. The 87-base-pair reads could not distinguish some IMGT-functional V segments, including TRBV6-2 and TRBV6-3, so those segments were excluded. CMV serostatus was the only immune exposure information available for the cohort. A further reported finding was that TCR beta sequences accurately predicted the HLA-A and HLA-B alleles for most subjects in the first cohort.

CDR1 and CDR2 are read off the germline V gene as KGHSH and LQKENI. Trimming removed 0 bases from V and 7 bases from J, leaving 15 bases between the germline ends. From its cysteine to its phenylalanine, the CDR3 spans 16 amino acids. The read is trimmed to its CDR3 DNA, 48 bases read in frame from base 1. The cohort consisted of hundreds of healthy bone marrow donors. At the time of sampling, every cohort member was nominally healthy, though immune exposures that went unrecorded were likely present. The donor was CMV seropositive and was included in the group of 300 or so seropositive cohort members. Every donor gave a peripheral blood sample, and the peripheral blood mononuclear cells from that sample were used for TCR beta sequencing. Genomic DNA extraction from the blood cell samples was performed with the Qiagen DNeasy Blood Extraction Kit. Library creation used the immunoSEQ multiplex PCR assay. For the multiplex PCR, a mixture combining 60 forward primers for TCR Vbeta segments and 13 reverse primers for TCR Jbeta segments was used. A multiplex PCR assay on genomic DNA amplified the CDR3 region of rearranged TCR beta genes. The Illumina HiSeq System was used to sequence the amplified TCR beta libraries as 87-base-pair reads. The study's own analysis went as follows. A later analysis counted approximately 84 million unique TCR beta chains across the 690 or so repertoires, and some 11 million of these chains were shared by at least two donors. To remove PCR and sequencing errors, raw reads were error-corrected and collapsed into unique sequences using a nearest-neighbor algorithm that merged closely related sequences. To assign V, D and J gene segments, CDR3 sequences were aligned to IMGT reference sequences. For a sequence to be retained, a match of at least six nucleotides to both a V gene segment and a J gene segment was required. Rearrangements were called productive when the CDR3 lacked stop codons and stayed in frame with V and J; all others were non-productive. Following IMGT convention, CDR3 was defined as the stretch from the second conserved V-encoded cysteine up to the conserved J-encoded phenylalanine. Sequences without an unambiguous match to a single V gene segment were excluded from the earlier analysis of about 630 of the donors. In an earlier analysis of approximately 610 of the donors, V segments were called functional above 56.7% productive rearrangements and were called segregating when the between-donor standard deviation exceeded 5%. A statistical classification framework was built to diagnose cytomegalovirus status from the catalog of TCR beta chain sequences. V and J gene assignment, in a later analysis, came from comparing TCR nucleotide sequences with IMGT/GENE-DB human TR gene sequences. A later analysis assigned CDR3 sequences and most-parsimonious VDJ recombination scenarios with the TCRdist pipeline. A later analysis defined each TCR beta chain by its CDR3 amino acid sequence plus V-gene family, and excluded reads lacking a unique V-gene family. A later analysis removed 592 highly shared, low-generation-probability nucleotide sequences to deal with suspected cross-contamination and a sequencing artifact. In a later analysis, a clonal expansion index was calculated for each public chain from normalized within-repertoire ranks of inferred template counts. A later analysis computed generation probabilities with a VDJ recombination model fitted to out-of-frame rearrangements, and checked the results against IGoR. Hypergeometric tests were used in a later analysis to score TCR-TCR, TCR-HLA and TCR-CMV co-occurrence, with a repertoire-size bias correction applied to the TCR pairs. To estimate false discovery rates, a later analysis permuted the HLA or CMV assignments 20 times. A later analysis grouped co-occurring TCRs with DBSCAN, adding TCRdist sequence similarity when clustering within HLA-allele-positive subsets. Repertoires with fewer than 30,000 or more than 120,000 public chains were left out of co-occurrence clustering, as were five repertoires with anomalous nucleotide sharing. TCRdb stores this immuneACCESS table with in-frame sequences only. Part of the clones is absent; in the studies checked, under half of the shortfall reflects unresolved V genes, and no reason is known for the rest. V, J and clone size were drawn from that table, and D and trimming were deduced from the DNA. Across this sample there are fewer than 300,000 clones, with 86% seen only once. The ten most abundant clones make up almost 4% of the sample.

The sequence came from a man aged 40-49 years in good health and CMV-seropositive. The material sequenced was PBMCs. Here the chain combines TRBV18 and TRBJ1-4; too little of a D gene remains to name it. The CDR3 has the sequence CASSPPGWLRGEKLFF. The DNA reads as follows: TGTGCCAGCTCACCACCCGGTTGGCTGCGGGGTGAAAAACTGTTTTTT.